A single sample gave rise to the 24 T cell receptor beta chains below, sequenced in a study of beta chain features in type 1 diabetes. The study, taken as a whole, reports: Within each of all four CD4+ subsets, Type 1 diabetes patients had TCRB CDR3s that were moderately but significantly shorter.

These TCRs' antigens remain unknown. Expressed TCRB transcripts were sequenced, since all the RNA that had been isolated was reverse transcribed. Sequencing used immunoSEQ multiplex PCR; TCRdb keeps in-frame clones, though not all of them. The profile shows about 700,000 clones, about an eighth of them singletons. The specimen sequenced was naive CD4+ T cells from blood. These receptors originate from a man between 18 and 35 years old with type 1 diabetes.

The chain couples TRBV6-5 to TRBJ1-2; a weak D match, TRBD1 (5 bases). CDR3 length: 13 residues. The V gene's germline CDR1 is MNHEY and CDR2 SVGAGI. Here the CDR3 DNA reads TGTGCAGCGGAGGGACGGAACCCCTATGGCTACACCTTC. Its protein product is CAAEGRNPYGYTF.

The V gene is TRBV9, the J gene TRBJ2-7, with 11 bases matching TRBD1. Looked up from germline, CDR1 is SGDLS and CDR2 is YYNGEE. This CDR3 contains 14 residues. The V segment lost 3 bases and the J segment 4 bases; nucleotides outside the gene matches: 3. The CDR3 loop reads CASSARDRGYEQYF. CDR3 bases: TGTGCCAGCAGCGCCAGGGACAGGGGGTACGAGCAGTACTTC.

The gene calls are TRBV6-1 and TRBJ1-1; no clear D gene. Trimming took 3 bases from V and 2 from J, leaving 13 bases between them. CDR3 length equals 15 residues. Looked up from germline, CDR1 is MNHNS and CDR2 is SASEGT. In DNA form, the CDR3 reads TGTGCCAGCAGTGATTTCTTGCGGGGAAACACTGAAGCTTTCTTT. Its translation: CASSDFLRGNTEAFF.

This clone was observed a few times. V and J are TRBV6-6 and TRBJ2-1; TRBD2 matches 9 bases. The trim removed 5 bases at V and 6 bases at J, leaving 11 bases unmatched. Germline V gives CDR1 MNHNY, CDR2 SVGAGI (reference sequence). CDR3 length: 16 amino acids. The CDR3, as DNA: TGTGCCAGCAGTCTCAATCTAGCGGGGCCGCCCAATGAGCAGTTCTTC. Protein product: CASSLNLAGPPNEQFF.

In this sample, this clone turned up a few times. The chain has TRBV5-1 and TRBJ1-2; no firm D call. V was cut by 5 bases and J by 2 bases, with 13 bases left in between. Germline CDR1 SGHRS, CDR2 YFSETQ. The CDR3 is 14 residues long. The CDR3 DNA is TGCGCCAGCAGGGATGAGGCGGGGAACTATGGCTACACCTTC. Encoded protein: CASRDEAGNYGYTF.

This clone turned up a few times. The chain has TRBV21-1 and TRBJ2-7. TRBV21-1 is a known pseudogene. The CDR3 loop spans 13 amino acids. The CDR3 spells CASSKPGSYEQYF. The CDR3 DNA follows: TGTGCCAGCAGCAAACCTGGCTCCTACGAGCAGTACTTC.

There are a few counts of this clone. The J gene is TRBJ2-3, the V gene TRBV5-1; 7 nucleotides match TRBD1. Germline assignment: CDR1 SGHRS and CDR2 YFSETQ. V lost 0 bases and J lost 0; bases outside the gene matches: 7. There are 17 residues in the CDR3. The CDR3 DNA follows: TGCGCCAGCAGCTTGGGGTGGACAGGAGAGAGCACAGATACGCAGTATTTT. Translation: CASSLGWTGESTDTQYF. Variable domain in full (rest from reference TRBV5-1 and TRBJ2-3): KAGVTQTPRYLIKTRGQQVTLSCSPISGHRSVSWYQQTPGQGLQFLFEYFSETQRNKGNFPGRFSGRQFSNSRSEMNVSTLELGDSALYLCASSLGWTGESTDTQYFGPGTRLTVL.

The chain joins TRBV30 to TRBJ1-6; no firm D call. Germline CDR1 GTSNPN, CDR2 SVGIG (reference sequence). The germline V and J ends were trimmed by 2 bases and 10 bases, with 15 bases remaining between them. The CDR3 contains 14 residues. CDR3 bases: TGTGCCTGGAGTTTTGAAGGAGATCGCTCACCCCTCCACTTT. Protein product: CAWSFEGDRSPLHF.

This clone has a handful of counts. This rearrangement joins TRBV4-1 to TRBJ1-2; D may be TRBD1 (6 bases). Germline CDR1 and CDR2: MGHRA and YSYEKL. The V and J ends lost 2 bases and 5 bases respectively, with 12 bases between them. The CDR3 is made up of 14 amino acids. The CDR3 sequence: CASSQHGQTYGYTF. In nucleotides, the CDR3 is TGCGCCAGCAGCCAACATGGACAGACATATGGCTACACCTTC.

The rearrangement uses TRBV27 and TRBJ2-2; D unclear. Germline CDR1 and CDR2: MNHEY and SMNVEV (reference sequence). Trimming left V 0 bases short and J 0 bases short, with 2 bases between. The CDR3 is 14 amino acids. For the CDR3, the DNA is TGTGCCAGCAGTTTATCCACGAACACCGGGGAGCTGTTTTTT. Its protein product is CASSLSTNTGELFF.

In this sample, this clone turned up a few times. The genes are TRBV27 and TRBJ1-1; D not certain. There are 14 residues in the CDR3. Trimming took 3 bases from V and 2 from J, leaving 10 bases between them. Germline loops: CDR1 MNHEY, CDR2 SMNVEV (reference sequence). The CDR3 loop is CASSFLSGNTEAFF. Written as DNA, the CDR3 is TGTGCCAGCAGTTTTCTGTCGGGAAACACTGAAGCTTTCTTT.

This clone appeared a few times. This sequence joins TRBV7-2 and TRBJ1-2; D uncertain. This CDR3 is 17 amino acids long. V lost 6 bases and J 0 bases, leaving 20 bases between the germline ends. Germline V gives CDR1 SGHTA, CDR2 FQGNSA. The CDR3 DNA reads TGTGCCAGCAGTCCCCCCTCCGGGGTCGGGGCTAACTATGGCTACACCTTC. Protein product: CASSPPSGVGANYGYTF. Filled out from reference TRBV7-2 and TRBJ1-2, the complete variable domain reads GAGVSQSPSNKVTEKGKDVELRCDPISGHTALYWYRQSLGQGLEFLIYFQGNSAPDKSGLPSDRFSAERTGGSVSTLTIQRTQQEDSAVYLCASSPPSGVGANYGYTFGSGTRLTVV.

This chain links TRBV5-6 with TRBJ2-7; D remains unclear. This CDR3 region has 14 residues. Germline V gives CDR1 SGHDT, CDR2 YYEEEE. The V end was cut by 0 bases, the J end by 2 bases, with 9 bases between. In nucleotides, the CDR3 is TGTGCCAGCAGCTTGGGTGAGGCCACCTACGAGCAGTACTTC. Protein sequence: CASSLGEATYEQYF. The entire variable domain, with the rest obtained from reference TRBV5-6 and TRBJ2-7, is as follows: DAGVTQSPTHLIKTRGQQVTLRCSPKSGHDTVSWYQQALGQGPQFIFQYYEEEERQRGNFPDRFSGHQFPNYSSELNVNALLLGDSALYLCASSLGEATYEQYFGPGTRLTVT.

This clone appeared a few times. The chain couples TRBV29-1 to TRBJ2-7; 8 bases map to TRBD2. The V and J ends lost 2 bases and 6 bases, in that order; junction bases with no gene match: 6. Germline V gene sequence: CDR1 SQVTM, CDR2 ANQGSEA. The CDR3 length is 13 residues. DNA of the CDR3: TGCAGCGTTGAACGAGCGGGGGTGGGCGAGCAGTACTTC. As protein: CSVERAGVGEQYF.

This clone was seen once. The chain recombines TRBV5-1 with TRBJ2-1; TRBD2 matches at 10 bases. The V and J ends lost 3 bases and 11 bases, in that order; junction bases with no gene match: 11. The germline CDR1 and CDR2 sequences are SGHRS and YFSETQ. This CDR3 has 15 amino acids. CDR3 nucleotide sequence: TGCGCCAGCAGCTCCACGGGACTAGCGCCGGCCCAGCAGTTCTTC. This encodes CASSSTGLAPAQQFF.

The chain carries TRBV5-1 and TRBJ2-3; D remains ambiguous. The V gene lost 0 bases and the J gene lost 1 base, with 6 bases spanning the gap. Germline V gene lookup returns CDR1 SGHRS and CDR2 YFSETQ. This CDR3 is built from 14 residues. As DNA, the CDR3 is TGCGCCAGCAGCTTGGTAATAGGCACAGATACGCAGTATTTT. This sequence encodes CASSLVIGTDTQYF.

The V call is TRBV6-6, the J call TRBJ1-1; D perhaps matches TRBD1 (5 bases). V was pared by 0 bases and J by 3 bases, with 11 bases between. This CDR3 comprises 15 residues. From germline, CDR1 is MNHNY and CDR2 SVGAGI (reference sequence). CDR3 sequence reads: CASSYSTPGDTEAFF. Written as DNA, the CDR3 is TGTGCCAGCAGTTACTCGACTCCGGGGGACACTGAAGCTTTCTTT.

The chain employs TRBV10-3 and TRBJ1-2; D possibly corresponds to TRBD1 (6 bases). Trimming removed 8 bases from V and 4 bases from J, with 14 bases in between. This CDR3 is built from 13 residues. CDR1 is ENHRY, CDR2 SYGVKD, per germline. The CDR3 region is CAIHEGQSYGYTF. The CDR3 DNA follows: TGTGCCATCCACGAAGGACAGTCCTATGGCTACACCTTC.

The chain links TRBV9 to TRBJ2-7, with D possibly TRBD1 on 6 matching bases. The V and J ends lost 4 bases and 5 bases respectively, with 16 bases between them. This CDR3 contains 14 residues. CDR1 is SGDLS, CDR2 YYNGEE, per germline. The DNA for the CDR3 is TGTGCCAGCAGCCCGTGGACAGTTGGGGACGAGCAGTACTTC. This codes for CASSPWTVGDEQYF.

The chain recombines TRBV19 with TRBJ1-1, with D hard to call. Germline CDR1 is LNHDA and CDR2 is SQIVND (reference sequence). Trimming took off 4 bases at V and 0 bases at J, with 9 bases between the two ends. The CDR3 runs to 14 residues. CDR3 bases: TGTGCCAGTAGTAGGCAGGCGTTGAACACTGAAGCTTTCTTT. Encoded protein: CASSRQALNTEAFF.

The rearrangement links TRBV9 to TRBJ1-6; the match to TRBD1 covers 8 bases. The CDR3 spans 20 residues. The germline CDR1 and CDR2 sequences are SGDLS and YYNGEE. V shed 0 bases, J shed 7 bases, and the junction held 18 bases outside the gene matches. CDR3 protein: CASSVAYPGGEGLWNSPLHF. In nucleotides, the CDR3 is TGTGCCAGCAGCGTAGCTTATCCAGGGGGCGAAGGACTTTGGAATTCACCCCTCCACTTT.

This clone occurred once. The chain employs TRBV27 and TRBJ1-2; the match to TRBD1 covers 8 bases. CDR3 size: 14 residues. The V segment lost 6 bases and the J segment 4 bases; nucleotides outside the gene matches: 7. The germline gives CDR1 MNHEY, CDR2 SMNVEV (reference sequence). CDR3 DNA: TGTGCCAGCAGCGACGGACAGGGAGGCTATGGCTACACCTTC. This gives the protein CASSDGQGGYGYTF.

The CDR3 is CSGQSGYGYTF. DNA of the CDR3: TGCAGTGGACAGTCTGGCTATGGCTACACCTTC. V and J are TRBV20-1 and TRBJ1-2, with D tentatively TRBD1 (5 bases). This CDR3 spans 11 amino acids. Per the germline V gene, CDR1 is DFQATT and CDR2 is SNEGSKA (reference sequence). Trimming removed 7 bases at V and 4 bases at J, with 10 bases between.

J is TRBJ1-1 and V is TRBV29-1, with D unclear. The CDR3 runs to 13 residues. The V end was cut by 4 bases, the J end by 0 bases, with 9 bases between. CDR1 is SQVTM, CDR2 ANQGSEA, per germline. The CDR3 is CSVVWSLNTEAFF. DNA for the CDR3: TGCAGCGTTGTATGGAGCCTGAACACTGAAGCTTTCTTT.